Presented here are 5 T cell receptor beta chains from one specimen sequenced in a study of T cells after posttransplantation cyclophosphamide. Using immunoSEQ multiplex PCR, the repertoire was profiled, and TCRdb retains in-frame clones only, with some absent. The sample yields about 15,000 clones, over 60% seen once. The sequenced sample consisted of memory CD4+ T cells sorted from PBMCs. The source of these receptors is a man between 50 and 59 years old.

The chain uses TRBV5-8 and TRBJ2-3; tentative D call: TRBD1 (6 bases). Germline values: CDR1 SGHTS, CDR2 YDEGEE. The CDR3 loop spans 17 amino acids. Trimming pared 0 bases from V and 3 bases from J, leaving 17 bases between. Here the CDR3 reads CASSLARGPHRTDTQYF. In nucleotides, the CDR3 is TGTGCCAGCAGCTTGGCCAGGGGTCCACACAGGACAGATACGCAGTATTTT.

This rearrangement joins TRBV11-3 to TRBJ2-2; 9 nucleotides match TRBD2. Germline V gives CDR1 SGHNT, CDR2 YENEEA. V shed 1 base, J shed 4 bases, and the junction held 4 bases outside the gene matches. This CDR3 has 16 amino acids. CDR3 nucleotide sequence: TGTGCCAGCAGCTTAGGACTAGCGGAGGGCACCGGGGAGCTGTTTTTT. The encoded protein is CASSLGLAEGTGELFF.

With respect to this clone: Additional DNA sequences in this sample encode the identical CDR3. This chain uses TRBV11-2 with TRBJ1-1; TRBD1 might be the D (5 bases). V lost 5 bases and J lost 2, with 15 bases in between. This CDR3 contains 15 residues. Per germline, CDR1 SGHAT and CDR2 FQNNGV. The CDR3 reads CASSTPRGVNTEAFF. Written as DNA, the CDR3 is TGTGCCAGCAGCACCCCTCGGGGGGTAAACACTGAAGCTTTCTTT.

The chain combines TRBV18 with TRBJ2-5; perhaps TRBD2 as D (6 bases). CDR3 length equals 13 residues. The germline CDR1 and CDR2 sequences are KGHSH and LQKENI. V dropped 5 bases and J dropped 5 bases, with 12 bases sitting between them. CDR3 amino acids: CASSSYRGETQYF. CDR3 bases: TGTGCCAGCTCATCGTACCGGGGGGAGACCCAGTACTTC.

The V gene is TRBV7-9, the J gene TRBJ1-1; 7 nucleotides match TRBD1. There are 13 residues in the CDR3. Trimming at V came to 5 bases and at J to 5 bases, leaving 5 bases not matched to a gene. Looked up from germline, CDR1 is SEHNR and CDR2 is FQNEAQ (reference sequence). The CDR3: CASSVGGRTEAFF. The CDR3, as DNA: TGTGCCAGCAGCGTAGGGGGCCGAACTGAAGCTTTCTTT.